This entry lists 23 T cell receptor beta chains sequenced from one sample in a study of blood T cell repertoires in COVID-19. TCRdb's copy holds only in-frame clones and misses some; the assay was immunoSEQ multiplex PCR. The data show some 66,000 clones, about 82% seen once. The sample was peripheral blood. The receptor source for this set is a man aged 50 to 60 with active COVID-19.

The V gene is TRBV11-2, the J gene TRBJ1-4; 8 nucleotides line up with TRBD1. Germline V CDR1 and CDR2: SGHAT, FQNNGV. The CDR3 has 15 residues. J lost 1 base, V lost 5 bases, and 3 bases had no gene match. CDR3: CASSPGTGTNEKLFF. CDR3 sequence (DNA): TGTGCCAGCAGCCCTGGGACAGGAACTAATGAAAAACTGTTTTTT.

The chain combines TRBV30 with TRBJ2-1, with 7 bases lining up with TRBD2. Germline assignment: CDR1 GTSNPN and CDR2 SVGIG (reference sequence). Losses at the gene ends were 4 bases for V and 8 bases for J; bases not matched to a gene: 17. This CDR3 has 16 residues. The CDR3 sequence: CAWMRVAGSWGDEQFF. For the CDR3, the DNA is TGTGCCTGGATGAGGGTAGCGGGCTCGTGGGGCGATGAGCAGTTCTTC.

V and J are TRBV9 and TRBJ2-1; perhaps TRBD2 as D (7 bases). The CDR3 has 13 residues. Per the germline V gene, CDR1 is SGDLS and CDR2 is YYNGEE. The V end lost 4 bases, the J end lost 15 bases, and 20 bases lay between the germline ends. DNA of the CDR3: TGTGCCAGCAGCCGACAGGCGGGGGCCCCAGGGTTCTTC. This translates into CASSRQAGAPGFF.

The CDR3, as DNA: TGTGCCAGCAGCTCAAAAAAAGGGGTCAGGAACACTGAAGCTTTCTTT. This encodes CASSSKKGVRNTEAFF. This rearrangement joins TRBV7-8 to TRBJ1-1; D may be TRBD1 (5 bases). The germline V gene encodes CDR1 SGHVS and CDR2 FQNEAQ. The CDR3 has 16 amino acids. V gave up 4 bases and J gave up 1 base, with 16 bases separating them.

The chain recombines TRBV3-1 (or the pseudogene TRBV3-2) with TRBJ1-3; weak D call: TRBD1 (6 bases). The V end lost 0 bases, the J end lost 3 bases, and 18 bases lay between the germline ends. The CDR3 length is 18 residues. The V gene's germline CDR1 is LGHDT and CDR2 YNNKEL (reference sequence). CDR3 sequence (DNA): TGTGCCAGCAGCCAAGATGGGCTTTTGGGGGCGCTTGGAAACACCATATATTTT. It specifies CASSQDGLLGALGNTIYF.

The rearrangement joins TRBV4-2 to TRBJ1-2, with D tentatively TRBD1 (5 bases). The CDR3 runs 17 residues. Trimming took off 1 base at V and 1 base at J, with 16 bases between the two ends. Per the germline V gene, CDR1 is LGHNA and CDR2 is YNFKEQ. CDR3 loop: CASSQAGGEANNYGYTF. The CDR3 region has the DNA TGTGCCAGCAGCCAAGCCGGGGGAGAGGCTAATAACTATGGCTACACCTTC.

This rearrangement joins TRBV5-4 to TRBJ1-1; D is uncertain. The CDR3 loop spans 15 amino acids. Trimming cost V 4 bases and J 0 bases, with 13 bases left between them. Germline V gene data show CDR1 as SGHNT and CDR2 as YYREEE (reference sequence). CDR3 sequence: CASSPSRSMNTEAFF. The CDR3 nucleotides are TGTGCCAGCAGCCCCTCTAGGAGTATGAACACTGAAGCTTTCTTT.

The V call is TRBV12-2, the J call TRBJ1-1. TRBV12-2 is a known pseudogene. The CDR3 is 12 amino acids. The CDR3 spells CASRFGGVEAFF. The DNA for the CDR3 is TGTGCAAGTCGCTTCGGTGGAGTTGAAGCTTTCTTT.

This clone was seen only once. The chain combines TRBV12-3 or TRBV12-4 with TRBJ2-1; 9 bases match TRBD1. This CDR3 spans 12 amino acids. With 7 bases clipped from V and 12 bases from J, the junction kept 7 bases outside the gene matches. In DNA, the CDR3 is TGTGCCAGCAAGGACAGGGGCAGCGGGCAGTTCTTC. Encoded protein: CASKDRGSGQFF.

The chain links TRBV13 to TRBJ2-5, with 13 bases aligning to TRBD2. The V segment lost 5 bases and the J segment 6 bases; nucleotides outside the gene matches: 9. The germline CDR1 and CDR2 sequences are PRHDT and FYEKMQ (reference sequence). The CDR3 covers 16 residues. The CDR3 reads CASSPRTSGSWKTQYF. The DNA of the CDR3 is TGTGCCAGCAGCCCCCGGACTAGCGGGAGCTGGAAGACCCAGTACTTC.

The chain has TRBV7-2 and TRBJ2-7; 7 bases match TRBD2. The V gene's germline CDR1 is SGHTA and CDR2 FQGNSA. The CDR3 is made up of 15 amino acids. Unmatched junction bases numbered 4, after V lost 1 base and J lost 1 base. The CDR3: CASSLGLRESYEQYF. The CDR3 nucleotides read TGTGCCAGCAGCTTAGGGCTGCGGGAGTCCTACGAGCAGTACTTC. The full variable domain, rest sourced from reference TRBV7-2 and TRBJ2-7, is GAGVSQSPSNKVTEKGKDVELRCDPISGHTALYWYRQSLGQGLEFLIYFQGNSAPDKSGLPSDRFSAERTGGSVSTLTIQRTQQEDSAVYLCASSLGLRESYEQYFGPGTRLTVT.

This clone was seen only once. The chain is built from TRBV29-1 and TRBJ2-1, with TRBD1 identical over 7 bases. The CDR3 has 14 amino acids. CDR1 is SQVTM, CDR2 ANQGSEA, per germline. The ends lost 6 bases at V and 10 bases at J; junction bases unmatched: 15. The CDR3 DNA is TGCAGCGTACCGGGACAGTCATTTATAGGCGAGCAGTTCTTC. Translated, it gives CSVPGQSFIGEQFF.

The chain combines TRBV15 with TRBJ2-1, with D possibly TRBD1 on 5 matching bases. The V end lost 1 base, the J end lost 2 bases, and 9 bases lay between the germline ends. CDR3 size: 15 residues. Germline V gene sequence: CDR1 LNHNV, CDR2 YYDKDF (reference sequence). The CDR3 DNA sequence: TGTGCCACCAGCAGAGCAGGGCCCCCCTACAATGAGCAGTTCTTC. It specifies CATSRAGPPYNEQFF.

This sequence joins TRBV7-2 and TRBJ2-5; 9 bases fit TRBD2. This CDR3 is built from 16 residues. Per germline, CDR1 SGHTA and CDR2 FQGNSA. With 3 bases clipped from V and 1 base from J, the junction kept 6 bases outside the gene matches. This CDR3 is CASSFSGTSLQETQYF. The CDR3 DNA is TGTGCCAGCAGCTTCTCCGGGACTAGCCTCCAAGAGACCCAGTACTTC.

The V and J genes are TRBV13 and TRBJ2-7; the D gene is possibly TRBD2 (5 bases). Germline V gives CDR1 PRHDT, CDR2 FYEKMQ (reference sequence). Deletions cut 4 bases from V and 2 bases from J, with 9 bases between. The CDR3 loop spans 13 amino acids. DNA for the CDR3: TGTGCCAGCAGCTACTCCGGGACCTACGAGCAGTACGTC. Translated: CASSYSGTYEQYV.

The chain combines TRBV10-3 with TRBJ1-1, with D hard to call. Deletions cut 11 bases from V and 0 bases from J, with 7 bases between. Germline V gives CDR1 ENHRY, CDR2 SYGVKD. CDR3 length equals 11 residues. The CDR3 nucleotides are TGTGCCGCCGGGATGAACACTGAAGCTTTCTTT. Translating it yields CAAGMNTEAFF.

V is TRBV6-5 and J is TRBJ1-2; TRBD1 is a possible D gene (6 bases). V lost 7 bases and J lost 3, with 15 bases in between. CDR1 MNHEY and CDR2 SVGAGI come from the germline V gene. CDR3 length equals 14 residues. The CDR3 nucleotides read TGTGCCAGCAACGGCCGGACAGCCCACTATGGCTACACCTTC. Translated: CASNGRTAHYGYTF.

The V and J genes are TRBV24-1 and TRBJ2-1, with D unresolved. With 5 bases removed from V and 4 bases from J, the gap between germline ends came to 2 bases. The CDR3 extends over 11 amino acids. Germline V gene lookup returns CDR1 KGHDR and CDR2 SFDVKD. The CDR3 nucleotides read TGTGCCACCAGTGTATACAATGAGCAGTTCTTC. It yields the protein CATSVYNEQFF.

The chain joins TRBV3-1 (or the pseudogene TRBV3-2) to TRBJ2-5, with D possibly being TRBD2 (6 bases). Germline V gives CDR1 LGHDT, CDR2 YNNKEL (reference sequence). The CDR3 covers 14 residues. Trimming stripped 0 bases from V and 5 bases from J, with 10 bases between. The CDR3 is CASSQEAGEETQYF. As DNA, the CDR3 is TGTGCCAGCAGCCAAGAAGCGGGCGAGGAGACCCAGTACTTC.

This clone was detected only once. The chain uses TRBV10-3 and TRBJ1-1; the match to TRBD1 covers 7 bases. J lost 7 bases, V lost 2 bases, and 4 bases had no gene match. CDR3 length: 13 residues. The germline V gene has CDR1 ENHRY and CDR2 SYGVKD. Here the CDR3 DNA reads TGTGCCATCAGTGAGGACAGGGTCGGTGAAGCTTTCTTT. Translated, it gives CAISEDRVGEAFF.

This rearrangement joins TRBV14 to TRBJ1-2; the D is unclear. The V end lost 0 bases, the J end lost 5 bases, and 10 bases lay between the germline ends. The CDR3 contains 14 residues. The germline V gene has CDR1 SGHDN and CDR2 FVKESK. The DNA for the CDR3 is TGTGCCAGCAGCCAAGATGGTCGAGGATATGGCTACACCTTC. Its protein is CASSQDGRGYGYTF.

The V gene is TRBV10-3, the J gene TRBJ1-1, with a weak D call TRBD1 (5 bases). V lost 0 bases to trimming and J lost 2 bases, with 13 bases between them. This CDR3 spans 16 amino acids. Germline V lookup: CDR1 ENHRY, CDR2 SYGVKD. CDR3 nucleotide sequence: TGTGCCATCAGTGAGTCGCGGGGGACCCTTAACACTGAAGCTTTCTTT. Protein: CAISESRGTLNTEAFF.

The chain is built from TRBV28 and TRBJ2-1, with 12 bases matching TRBD1. Germline CDR1 and CDR2: MDHEN and SYDVKM. V lost 6 bases and J lost 3; bases outside the gene matches: 9. There are 17 residues in the CDR3. The CDR3 nucleotides are TGTGCCAGCAGCCCTGGGACAGGGGGCCCCGGCTACAATGAGCAGTTCTTC. Protein product: CASSPGTGGPGYNEQFF.